The 21 T cell receptor beta chains below come from one sample, sequenced in a study of lymphopenia after photon versus proton radiotherapy. TCRdb's copy holds only in-frame clones and misses some; the assay was immunoSEQ multiplex PCR. The table has roughly 150,000 clones, roughly nine tenths seen once; the top ten hold around 4.5%. The sample was peripheral blood, taken from a patient treated with photon-based radiotherapy. The receptors stem from a middle-aged man with gastric cancer.

The chain combines TRBV4-1 with TRBJ2-3; D possibly corresponds to TRBD2 (6 bases). Germline lookup yields CDR1 MGHRA and CDR2 YSYEKL. V was trimmed by 3 bases and J by 3 bases, leaving 10 bases between them. This CDR3 contains 14 residues. CDR3 amino acids: CASSQPSATDTQYF. The DNA of the CDR3 is TGCGCCAGCAGCCAGCCTAGCGCTACAGATACGCAGTATTTT.

The rearrangement uses TRBV6-6 and TRBJ1-2; no definite D call. V was trimmed by 6 bases and J by 4 bases, leaving 12 bases between them. There are 13 residues in the CDR3. The germline gives CDR1 MNHNY, CDR2 SVGAGI (reference sequence). The CDR3 DNA follows: TGTGCCAGCAGCCAACGATTAACCTATGGCTACACCTTC. Protein: CASSQRLTYGYTF.

The genes are TRBV18 and TRBJ1-3; 11 bases align to TRBD1. This CDR3 contains 15 residues. Per germline, CDR1 KGHSH and CDR2 LQKENI. After removal of 3 bases from V and 6 bases from J, the junction contained 4 bases not matched to a gene. This CDR3 reads CASSPRTGGENTIYF. The CDR3 DNA sequence: TGTGCCAGCTCACCCCGGACAGGGGGCGAAAACACCATATATTTT. Based on the CDR3 plus reference TRBV18 and TRBJ1-3, the full variable domain is NAGVMQNPRHLVRRRGQEARLRCSPMKGHSHVYWYRQLPEEGLKFMVYLQKENIIDESGMPKERFSAEFPKEGPSILRIQQVVRGDSAAYFCASSPRTGGENTIYFGEGSWLTVV.

The V and J genes are TRBV5-1 and TRBJ1-4; unclear D gene. Germline lookup yields CDR1 SGHRS and CDR2 YFSETQ. This CDR3 comprises 14 residues. Deletions cut 1 base from V and 8 bases from J, with 12 bases between. In DNA form, the CDR3 reads TGCGCCAGCAGCTTGTCGGGGTTCTGGGAAAAACTGTTTTTT. Its translation is CASSLSGFWEKLFF.

This chain uses TRBV5-1 with TRBJ2-1; 7 bases align to TRBD2. This CDR3 is built from 14 residues. J was trimmed by 6 bases and V by 0 bases; bases with no gene match: 3. Germline lookup yields CDR1 SGHRS and CDR2 YFSETQ. Here the CDR3 reads CASSLGSGTNEQFF. The CDR3 nucleotides read TGCGCCAGCAGCTTGGGGAGCGGGACCAATGAGCAGTTCTTC.

The J gene is TRBJ1-1, the V gene TRBV10-3; TRBD1 matches 10 bases. CDR3 size: 14 residues. The V gene's germline CDR1 is ENHRY and CDR2 SYGVKD. J was trimmed by 4 bases and V by 5 bases; bases with no gene match: 4. In DNA form, the CDR3 reads TGTGCCATCAGTAAGGGACAGGGGAGCACTGAAGCTTTCTTT. Encoded protein: CAISKGQGSTEAFF.

The chain has TRBV11-2 and TRBJ1-1; no reliable D call. CDR3 size: 14 residues. Trimming stripped 7 bases from V and 0 bases from J, with 12 bases between. The V gene's germline CDR1 is SGHAT and CDR2 FQNNGV. In nucleotides, the CDR3 is TGTGCCAGCAACGATTGGTGGATGAACACTGAAGCTTTCTTT. Amino acids: CASNDWWMNTEAFF.

The V call is TRBV10-3, the J call TRBJ1-2, with a tentative D call TRBD1 (6 bases). The CDR3 totals 12 residues. Germline V gene lookup returns CDR1 ENHRY and CDR2 SYGVKD. The V end lost 6 bases, the J end lost 7 bases, and 12 bases lay between the germline ends. The CDR3 nucleotides are TGTGCCATCAGCCCCGGGACAACTGGCTACACCTTC. Its protein product is CAISPGTTGYTF.

V is TRBV5-6 and J is TRBJ2-7; possibly TRBD1 for D (6 bases). Trimming pared 4 bases from V and 2 bases from J, leaving 16 bases between. The CDR3 consists of 15 residues. Germline-derived CDR1 and CDR2 are SGHDT and YYEEEE. DNA of the CDR3: TGTGCCAGCAGCCGACTACAGGGTACCCCCTACGAGCAGTACTTC. This encodes CASSRLQGTPYEQYF.

This CDR3 is CASSQRLGGRAELQYF. The CDR3 DNA sequence: TGCGCCAGCAGCCAAAGGCTGGGCGGGAGGGCCGAGTTACAGTACTTC. This sequence joins TRBV4-1 and TRBJ2-7, with 9 bases identical to TRBD2. Trimming cost V 2 bases and J 10 bases; bases outside gene matches: 15. CDR1 MGHRA and CDR2 YSYEKL come from the germline V gene. The CDR3 has 16 residues.

The chain employs TRBV25-1 and TRBJ2-2; D not certain. CDR3 length equals 11 residues. The germline V gene encodes CDR1 MGHDK and CDR2 SYGVNS. V gave up 8 bases and J gave up 6 bases, with 7 bases separating them. Written as DNA, the CDR3 is TGTGCCAGCTTAGGGTCCGGGGAGCTGTTTTTT. Encoded protein: CASLGSGELFF.

V is TRBV11-2 and J is TRBJ2-3; 10 nucleotides match TRBD2. CDR1 SGHAT and CDR2 FQNNGV come from the germline V gene. V lost 1 base, J lost 2 bases, and 6 bases stayed unmatched. The CDR3 totals 17 residues. CDR3 protein: CASSLVWTSGNTDTQYF. CDR3 coding DNA: TGTGCCAGCAGCTTAGTCTGGACTAGCGGAAACACAGATACGCAGTATTTT.

This clone was counted a single time. This chain uses TRBV7-2 with TRBJ1-3; D not resolved. V gave up 5 bases and J gave up 0 bases, with 14 bases separating them. Germline V gives CDR1 SGHTA, CDR2 FQGNSA. The CDR3 contains 16 residues. The CDR3 DNA is TGTGCCAGCAGCCTTGGACGGCCCAGCTCTGGAAACACCATATATTTT. Residues: CASSLGRPSSGNTIYF.

This chain links TRBV18 with TRBJ2-1; a possible D gene is TRBD2 (6 bases). There are 16 residues in the CDR3. V shed 0 bases and J shed 6 bases, with 15 bases lying between them. Germline values: CDR1 KGHSH, CDR2 LQKENI. The CDR3 sequence is CASSPPRLVGSNEQFF. CDR3 coding DNA: TGTGCCAGCTCACCACCGCGACTAGTAGGTTCCAATGAGCAGTTCTTC.

V is TRBV23-1 and J is TRBJ2-3, with 10 bases fitting TRBD2. Being an ORF, TRBV23-1 has a function that is uncertain. This CDR3 contains 16 residues. With 6 bases clipped from V and 0 bases from J, the junction kept 6 bases outside the gene matches. CDR3 amino acids: CASRPLAGASTDTQYF. The DNA for the CDR3 is TGCGCCAGCAGGCCTCTAGCGGGGGCTAGCACAGATACGCAGTATTTT.

The V gene is TRBV6-5, the J gene TRBJ2-7; D is uncertain. The CDR3 spans 13 residues. Germline CDR1 MNHEY, CDR2 SVGAGI. V lost 7 bases and J lost 2, with 12 bases in between. The CDR3 coding sequence is TGTGCCAGCAAAAGAGGTCCAACCTACGAGCAGTACTTC. Residues: CASKRGPTYEQYF.

The chain combines TRBV28 with TRBJ2-3, with D hard to call. Looked up from germline, CDR1 is MDHEN and CDR2 is SYDVKM. There are 15 residues in the CDR3. Trimming took 2 bases from V and 0 from J, leaving 9 bases between them. The CDR3 is CASSLRLTSTDTQYF. The CDR3 coding sequence is TGTGCCAGCAGTTTACGACTCACTAGCACAGATACGCAGTATTTT.

The V call is TRBV6-5, the J call TRBJ2-7; 11 bases are shared with TRBD1. Per germline, CDR1 MNHEY and CDR2 SVGAGI. Trimming removed 5 bases from V and 3 bases from J; junction bases left unmatched: 3. The CDR3 is made up of 14 amino acids. The CDR3 reads CASSQDRGLYEQYF. For the CDR3, the DNA is TGTGCCAGCAGTCAGGACAGGGGGCTCTACGAGCAGTACTTC.

The rearrangement joins TRBV7-9 to TRBJ2-7; perhaps D is TRBD1 or TRBD2 (5 bases each). Germline-derived CDR1 and CDR2 are SEHNR and FQNEAQ (reference sequence). The CDR3 is 15 residues long. The ends were cut back, 5 bases at V and 2 bases at J, with 16 bases in the middle. The DNA for the CDR3 is TGTGCCAGCAGCCCCCGGGACGCCAGTACCTACGAGCAGTACTTC. Translation: CASSPRDASTYEQYF.

The gene calls are TRBV7-2 and TRBJ1-3; D might be TRBD1 (5 bases). The CDR3 covers 14 residues. The germline V and J ends were trimmed by 5 bases and 3 bases, with 11 bases remaining between them. The germline V gene has CDR1 SGHTA and CDR2 FQGNSA. DNA for the CDR3: TGTGCCAGCAGCCCCGGGACTGTTGGAAACACCATATATTTT. Its protein product is CASSPGTVGNTIYF.

This chain uses TRBV5-4 with TRBJ2-3; possible D gene TRBD1, 6 bases. CDR1 is SGHNT and CDR2 is YYREEE in the germline V gene (reference sequence). Deletions cut 2 bases from V and 4 bases from J, with 8 bases between. CDR3 length: 13 amino acids. The CDR3 DNA reads as TGTGCCAGCAGCTTTCAGGGGCCAGATACGCAGTATTTT. It specifies CASSFQGPDTQYF.